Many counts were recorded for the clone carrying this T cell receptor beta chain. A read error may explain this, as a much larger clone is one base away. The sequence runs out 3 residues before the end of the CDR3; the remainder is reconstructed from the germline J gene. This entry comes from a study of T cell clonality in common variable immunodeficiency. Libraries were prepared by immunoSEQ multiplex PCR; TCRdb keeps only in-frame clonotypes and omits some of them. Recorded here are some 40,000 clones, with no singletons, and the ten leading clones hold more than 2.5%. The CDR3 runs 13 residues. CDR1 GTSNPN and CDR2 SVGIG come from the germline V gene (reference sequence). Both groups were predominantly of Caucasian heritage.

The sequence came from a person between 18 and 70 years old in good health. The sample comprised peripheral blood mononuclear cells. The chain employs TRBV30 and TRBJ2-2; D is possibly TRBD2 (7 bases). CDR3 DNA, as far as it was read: TGTGCCTGGAGTGTTGCGGGGGCCAACGTG. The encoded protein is CAWSVAGANV. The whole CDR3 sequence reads CAWSVAGANVLFF.